Described below is a single TCR beta chain sequence and its context. These data are taken from a study of T cells in Graves' hyperthyroidism and ophthalmopathy. Patients having uncontrolled infection, another autoimmune disease, pregnancy or lactation were not included. PBMCs stemmed from about 9.5 ml fresh peripheral blood. Amplified TCR beta CDR3 regions came from RNA transcripts. HTBI primers were used for first-round RT-PCR of the TCR CDR3. TCRdb redid the calling of the multiplex PCR reads with MiXCR, one entry per CDR3 protein. The data show about 640,000 distinct CDR3 sequences, with roughly 20% seen just once and around a third held by the top ten. Sequences were obtained from blood. The sequence was collected from a man under 40 with Graves' ophthalmopathy.

The CDR3: CASSVGGLAEYNEQFF. In nucleotides, the CDR3 is TGTGCCAGCAGCGTAGGGGGACTAGCGGAATACAATGAGCAGTTCTTC. V usage is TRBV9 and J usage is TRBJ2-1, with TRBD2 matching over 11 bases. V lost 0 bases to trimming and J lost 4 bases; unmatched junction nucleotides: 3. Germline V gene sequence: CDR1 SGDLS, CDR2 YYNGEE. CDR3 length equals 16 residues.